This T cell receptor beta chain was captured in a study of blood T cell repertoires in COVID-19. Sequencing was performed with immunoSEQ multiplex PCR; in TCRdb, only in-frame clones are kept and a portion is missing. This sample yields some 200,000 clones, of which 90% are seen a single time; 0.45% to 0.65% belongs to the top ten. This clone was observed a single time. The sequenced sample was peripheral blood. This clonotype originated in a man aged 50-60 years with acute or convalescent COVID-19.

The DNA of the CDR3 is TGTGCCAGCACCCCCGGGACACTTTATGGCTACACCTTC. As protein: CASTPGTLYGYTF. The genes are TRBV6-6 and TRBJ1-2, with TRBD1 as a possible D gene (6 bases). The CDR3 sequence is 13 residues long. Germline-derived CDR1 and CDR2 are MNHNY and SVGAGI (reference sequence). Trimming left V 7 bases short and J 5 bases short, with 14 bases between.